These 18 T cell receptor beta chains came from one sample sequenced in a study of OX40 agonist ivuxolimab in advanced cancers. The table came from immunoSEQ multiplex PCR; TCRdb's copy has only in-frame clones and leaves some out. This sample carries fewer than 85,000 clones, about 77% of them seen once, and the ten largest clones take more than 1.5%. The material sequenced was CD4+ or CD8+ T cells sorted from blood, taken in a trial of the OX40 agonist ivuxolimab. Every receptor here comes from an adult with an advanced solid tumor such as melanoma, head and neck, liver or kidney cancer.

V usage is TRBV18 and J usage is TRBJ2-3, with 11 positions matching TRBD2. Trimming removed 4 bases from V and 3 bases from J; junction bases left unmatched: 12. Germline-derived CDR1 and CDR2 are KGHSH and LQKENI. The CDR3 has 18 residues. The CDR3 DNA reads TGTGCCAGCTCACAACGAATGGCTAGCGGGGGGAGTACAGATACGCAGTATTTT. This encodes CASSQRMASGGSTDTQYF.

This clone turned up a few times. The chain combines TRBV7-3 with TRBJ2-1; no firm D call. V was trimmed by 5 bases and J by 6 bases, leaving 8 bases between them. The V gene's germline CDR1 is SGHTA and CDR2 FQGTGA. The CDR3 totals 12 residues. CDR3 in amino acids: CASSIGVNEQFF. CDR3 DNA: TGTGCCAGCAGCATTGGGGTCAATGAGCAGTTCTTC.

This chain connects TRBV5-4 to TRBJ1-2, with D tentatively TRBD1 (6 bases). From germline, CDR1 is SGHNT and CDR2 YYREEE (reference sequence). Trimming took off 6 bases at V and 3 bases at J, with 15 bases between the two ends. This CDR3 is built from 14 residues. CDR3 sequence: CASTTGRTDYGYTF. The CDR3 coding sequence is TGTGCCAGCACCACAGGGCGGACGGACTATGGCTACACCTTC.

The chain recombines TRBV11-3 with TRBJ2-2; D possibly corresponds to TRBD2 (7 bases). CDR1 and CDR2 (germline): SGHNT, YENEEA. The CDR3 contains 19 residues. Trimming cost V 1 base and J 3 bases, with 21 bases left between them. The CDR3 protein is CASSLVGGYREVDTGELFF. In DNA form, the CDR3 reads TGTGCCAGCAGCTTAGTGGGAGGGTACAGGGAGGTGGACACCGGGGAGCTGTTTTTT.

This clone was observed a single time. The rearrangement uses TRBV4-1 and TRBJ1-4, with 11 bases identical to TRBD1. The CDR3 runs to 18 residues. Trimming took 5 bases from V and 0 from J; bases not matched to a gene: 8. Germline V CDR1 and CDR2: MGHRA, YSYEKL. CDR3 coding DNA: TGCGCCAGCAGCTTCCGGACAGGGGGCGGCACAACTAATGAAAAACTGTTTTTT. This codes for CASSFRTGGGTTNEKLFF.

The CDR3 region has the DNA TGTGCCAGCAGTCAGCAGGGACTAGCGGGCCGAGATACGCAGTATTTT. It is translated as CASSQQGLAGRDTQYF. V usage is TRBV6-6 and J usage is TRBJ2-3; 12 nucleotides match TRBD2. The CDR3 runs 16 residues. Germline V gene lookup returns CDR1 MNHNY and CDR2 SVGAGI (reference sequence). V trimming: 5 bases; J trimming: 5 bases; junction bases outside the gene matches: 8.

In DNA form, the CDR3 reads TGTGCCAGCACCGTCGTGGGGCTAGGGTACGAGCAGTACTTC. Its protein product is CASTVVGLGYEQYF. The V and J genes are TRBV28 and TRBJ2-7; weak D call: TRBD1 (5 bases). This CDR3 is built from 14 residues. V shed 7 bases and J shed 4 bases, with 17 bases lying between them. Per germline, CDR1 MDHEN and CDR2 SYDVKM.

This clone has only a few counts. V and J are TRBV6-5 and TRBJ1-2; TRBD1 matches at 7 bases. The CDR3 length is 13 residues. The V segment lost 5 bases and the J segment 8 bases; nucleotides outside the gene matches: 8. Germline lookup yields CDR1 MNHEY and CDR2 SVGAGI. CDR3 DNA: TGTGCCAGCAGTGAACAGGGGAAACGAGGCTACACCTTC. Its protein is CASSEQGKRGYTF.

V usage is TRBV18 and J usage is TRBJ2-1, with 9 bases that match TRBD1. J lost 6 bases, V lost 3 bases, and 9 bases had no gene match. The CDR3 spans 16 residues. Germline lookup yields CDR1 KGHSH and CDR2 LQKENI. The CDR3, as DNA: TGTGCCAGCTCACCTTATAGACAGGGGGTAGGCAATGAGCAGTTCTTC. Its translation: CASSPYRQGVGNEQFF.

The chain recombines TRBV5-1 with TRBJ1-4; no clear D. V was shortened by 1 base and J by 4 bases, with 8 bases between the two germline ends. From germline, CDR1 is SGHRS and CDR2 YFSETQ. The CDR3 is 14 amino acids. CDR3 nucleotides: TGCGCCAGCAGCTTGCGTCCGGGTAATGAAAAACTGTTTTTT. Translated: CASSLRPGNEKLFF. Variable domain in full (rest from reference TRBV5-1 and TRBJ1-4): KAGVTQTPRYLIKTRGQQVTLSCSPISGHRSVSWYQQTPGQGLQFLFEYFSETQRNKGNFPGRFSGRQFSNSRSEMNVSTLELGDSALYLCASSLRPGNEKLFFGSGTQLSVL.

The genes are TRBV2 and TRBJ2-2, with 7 positions matching TRBD2. J gave up 4 bases and V 7 bases, and 9 bases lay outside the gene matches. CDR1 and CDR2 (germline): SNHLY, FYNNEI. This CDR3 contains 15 residues. CDR3 sequence: CASKSGLVVTGELFF. As DNA, the CDR3 is TGTGCCAGCAAATCAGGACTAGTGGTCACCGGGGAGCTGTTTTTT.

The genes are TRBV9 and TRBJ2-3; D ambiguous. V was pared by 0 bases and J by 4 bases, with 0 bases between. Germline CDR1 SGDLS, CDR2 YYNGEE. The CDR3 spans 11 residues. The CDR3 DNA follows: TGTGCCAGCAGCGTAGCAGATACGCAGTATTTT. Translation: CASSVADTQYF.

The chain couples TRBV7-2 to TRBJ2-3; 8 positions match TRBD2. The CDR3 loop spans 16 amino acids. Germline V gives CDR1 SGHTA, CDR2 FQGNSA. Unmatched junction bases numbered 7, after V lost 1 base and J lost 4 bases. Written as DNA, the CDR3 is TGTGCCAGCAGCTTAGTTGGGACTAGTTTTCCAGATACGCAGTATTTT. Its protein is CASSLVGTSFPDTQYF.

J is TRBJ2-1 and V is TRBV10-3; 9 positions agree with TRBD2. The V segment lost 6 bases and the J segment 5 bases; nucleotides outside the gene matches: 8. Germline loops: CDR1 ENHRY, CDR2 SYGVKD. This CDR3 is 15 amino acids long. The CDR3 bases are TGTGCCATCAGGCCAACTAGCGGGTTAAACAATGAGCAGTTCTTC. The encoded protein is CAIRPTSGLNNEQFF.

The chain's CDR3 is CAEASGSTNTGELFF. CDR3 in DNA: TGTGCCGAGGCTAGCGGGAGTACTAACACCGGGGAGCTGTTTTTT. The J gene is TRBJ2-2, the V gene TRBV11-2; 10 bases line up with TRBD2. V lost 11 bases, J lost 2 bases, and 8 bases stayed unmatched. Germline V gene data show CDR1 as SGHAT and CDR2 as FQNNGV. The CDR3 has 15 residues.

This clone has just a few counts. CDR3 DNA sequence: TGTGCCTGGAGTCAACCGGGACACAGCTCCTACGAGCAGTACTTC. This gives the protein CAWSQPGHSSYEQYF. This rearrangement joins TRBV30 to TRBJ2-7; the D gene is possibly TRBD1 (6 bases). With 2 bases removed from V and 0 bases from J, the gap between germline ends came to 14 bases. The length of the CDR3 is 15 residues. The V gene's germline CDR1 is GTSNPN and CDR2 SVGIG (reference sequence).

This clone showed up just once. The chain is built from TRBV5-8 and TRBJ1-5; 8 bases line up with TRBD1. V was pared by 0 bases and J by 4 bases, with 3 bases of the junction left unmatched. The CDR3 covers 15 residues. CDR1 and CDR2 (germline): SGHTS, YDEGEE. As DNA, the CDR3 is TGTGCCAGCAGCTTGGACAGGGGGTTTAATCAGCCCCAGCATTTT. Residues: CASSLDRGFNQPQHF.

Comments on this clone: The conserved final phenylalanine or tryptophan is absent from the CDR3, which likely points to a read error. The DNA is left out, because the CDR3 cannot be placed on it with certainty; the CDR3 is given as TCRdb lists it. This rearrangement joins TRBV15 to TRBJ2-7; the table's D call of TRBD1 was not tested on the DNA. Germline CDR1 is LNHNV and CDR2 is YYDKDF (reference sequence). 8 amino acids form the CDR3, both terminal residues included. The CDR3 is CATPLGVS.